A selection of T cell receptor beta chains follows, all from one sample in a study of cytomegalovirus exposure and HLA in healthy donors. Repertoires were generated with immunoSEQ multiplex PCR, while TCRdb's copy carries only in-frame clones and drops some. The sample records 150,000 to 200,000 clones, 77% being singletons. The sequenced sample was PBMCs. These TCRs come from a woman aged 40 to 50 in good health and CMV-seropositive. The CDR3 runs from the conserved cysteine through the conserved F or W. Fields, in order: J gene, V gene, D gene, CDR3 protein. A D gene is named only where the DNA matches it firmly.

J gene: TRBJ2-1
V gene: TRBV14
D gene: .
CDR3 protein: CASSGGRGMSSYNEQFF

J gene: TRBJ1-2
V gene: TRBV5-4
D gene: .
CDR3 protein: CASSLQGNYGYTF

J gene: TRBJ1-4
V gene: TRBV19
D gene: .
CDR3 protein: CASNGQVNEKLFF

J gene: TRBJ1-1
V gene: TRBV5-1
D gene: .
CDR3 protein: CASSLIAGGDTEAFF

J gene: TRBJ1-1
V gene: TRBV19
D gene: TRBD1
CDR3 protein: CASSIADRGFKGAFF

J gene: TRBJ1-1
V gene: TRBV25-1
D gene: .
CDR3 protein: CASSDTSASTAFF

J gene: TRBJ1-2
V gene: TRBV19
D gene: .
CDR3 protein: CASSKSSGYTF

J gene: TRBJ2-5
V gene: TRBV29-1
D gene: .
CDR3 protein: CSVEGGGQETQYF

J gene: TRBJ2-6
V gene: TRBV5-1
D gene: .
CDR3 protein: CASSPPEVGANVLTF

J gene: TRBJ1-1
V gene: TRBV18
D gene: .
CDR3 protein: CASSYQWNTEAFF

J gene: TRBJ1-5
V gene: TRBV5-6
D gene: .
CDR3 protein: CASSWGTAGLNQPQHF

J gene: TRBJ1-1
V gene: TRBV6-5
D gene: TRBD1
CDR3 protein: CASSYDRVNTEAFF

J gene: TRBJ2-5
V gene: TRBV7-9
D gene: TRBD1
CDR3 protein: CASSLFGTDYRETQYF

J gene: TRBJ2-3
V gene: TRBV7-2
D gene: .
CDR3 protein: CASSYPGVTTQYF

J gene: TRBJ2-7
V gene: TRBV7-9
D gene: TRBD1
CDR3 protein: CASSLDRVRGEQYF

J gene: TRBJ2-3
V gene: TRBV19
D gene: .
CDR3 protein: CASSIAYSSTDTQYF

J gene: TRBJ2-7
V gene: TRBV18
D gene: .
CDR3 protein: CASSPQPGEQYF

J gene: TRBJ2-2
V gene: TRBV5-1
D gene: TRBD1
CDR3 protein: CASSRTGDITGELFF

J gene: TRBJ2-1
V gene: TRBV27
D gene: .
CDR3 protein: CASSLNSGNEQFF

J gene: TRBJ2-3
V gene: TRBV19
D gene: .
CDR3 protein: CASSMRRSLSTDTQYF

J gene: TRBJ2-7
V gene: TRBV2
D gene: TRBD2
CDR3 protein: CASIPGLAAYEQYF

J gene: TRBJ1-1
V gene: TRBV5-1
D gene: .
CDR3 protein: CASSWSGSGNTEAFF

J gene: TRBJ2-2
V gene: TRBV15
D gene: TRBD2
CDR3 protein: CATSRGRTGGDTGELFF

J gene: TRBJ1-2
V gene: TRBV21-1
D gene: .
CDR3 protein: CASSGSGGCYGYTF

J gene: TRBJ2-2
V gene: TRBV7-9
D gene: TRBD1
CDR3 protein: CASSSDRGRTGELFF

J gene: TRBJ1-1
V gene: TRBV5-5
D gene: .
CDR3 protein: CASSLENRARAFF

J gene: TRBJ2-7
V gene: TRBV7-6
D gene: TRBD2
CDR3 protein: CASSGGTSGGGYEQYF

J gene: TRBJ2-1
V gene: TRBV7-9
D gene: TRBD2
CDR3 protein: CASSLASGGAWNEQFF

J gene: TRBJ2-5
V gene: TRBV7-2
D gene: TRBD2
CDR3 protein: CASSLAGLPGGLETQYF

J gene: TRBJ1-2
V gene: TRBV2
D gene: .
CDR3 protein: CASGSGVGGYTF

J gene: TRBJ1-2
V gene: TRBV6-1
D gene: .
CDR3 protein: CASSERGGFYGYTF

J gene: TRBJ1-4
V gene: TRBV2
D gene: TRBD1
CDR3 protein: CASRRQGARTTNEKLFF

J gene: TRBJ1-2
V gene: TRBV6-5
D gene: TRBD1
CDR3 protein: CASKSQGADYGYTF

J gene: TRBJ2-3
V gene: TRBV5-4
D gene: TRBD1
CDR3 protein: CASSVGTGADTQYF

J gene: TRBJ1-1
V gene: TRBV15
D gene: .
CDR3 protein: CATSRGSASSEAFF

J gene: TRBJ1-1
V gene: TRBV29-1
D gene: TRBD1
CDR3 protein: CSVIGQAAQAFF

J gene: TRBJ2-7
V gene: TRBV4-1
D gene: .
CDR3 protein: CASSQALAGSSYEQYF

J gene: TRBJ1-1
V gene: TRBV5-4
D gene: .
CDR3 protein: CASSLVAGRETFF

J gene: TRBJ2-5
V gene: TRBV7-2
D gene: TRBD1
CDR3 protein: CASSPRNTGVQETQYF

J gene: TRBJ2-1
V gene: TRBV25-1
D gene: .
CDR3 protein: CASSGTRGNEQFF